Each of the 4 T cell receptor beta chains below was sequenced from the same sample in a study of shared clonotypes between healthy human individuals. Naive CD8 cells lacked CD45RO and underwent positive selection for CCR7, leaving out terminally differentiated effector memory CD45RA+ cells. Generated by immunoSEQ multiplex PCR, the TCRdb table keeps only in-frame clones and is missing some. This sample has about 590,000 clones; just under 97% occur once, and the top ten carry over 0.09%. What was sequenced was naive CD8+ T cells sorted from blood. These receptors all come from a woman in her twenties or thirties in good health.

This chain connects TRBV30 to TRBJ2-7; the D gene is possibly TRBD2 (6 bases). V gave up 0 bases and J gave up 2 bases, with 11 bases separating them. This CDR3 comprises 14 residues. CDR1 is GTSNPN, CDR2 SVGIG, per germline (reference sequence). The CDR3 here is CAWSVGGATYEQYF. The CDR3 DNA is TGTGCCTGGAGTGTAGGAGGGGCGACCTACGAGCAGTACTTC.

The V and J genes are TRBV7-8 and TRBJ2-2, with a possible D match to TRBD2 (6 bases). The V gene's germline CDR1 is SGHVS and CDR2 FQNEAQ. V was clipped by 1 base and J by 4 bases, with 25 bases between them. The CDR3 sequence is 20 residues long. CDR3 sequence: CASSLEPPGGIGLGTGELFF. The CDR3 DNA reads as TGTGCCAGCAGCTTAGAGCCCCCCGGAGGGATTGGTTTAGGCACCGGGGAGCTGTTTTTT.

This clone showed up just once. The chain joins TRBV12-5 to TRBJ1-4; 10 bases line up with TRBD1. The CDR3 covers 17 residues. V was pared by 4 bases and J by 3 bases, with 8 bases of the junction left unmatched. CDR1 is LGHNT and CDR2 is FRNRAP in the germline V gene. In DNA, the CDR3 is TGTGCTAGTGGTTGGACCGGGACAGGGGCATCTAATGAAAAACTGTTTTTT. It encodes CASGWTGTGASNEKLFF.

The J gene is TRBJ2-1, the V gene TRBV27, with D possibly being TRBD1 (6 bases). V lost 3 bases, J lost 7 bases, and 16 bases lay in between. CDR3 length: 15 residues. Per the germline V gene, CDR1 is MNHEY and CDR2 is SMNVEV (reference sequence). The CDR3 sequence is CASSFSGRGGNEQFF. In DNA form, the CDR3 reads TGTGCCAGCAGTTTCTCTGGGAGAGGGGGTAATGAGCAGTTCTTC.